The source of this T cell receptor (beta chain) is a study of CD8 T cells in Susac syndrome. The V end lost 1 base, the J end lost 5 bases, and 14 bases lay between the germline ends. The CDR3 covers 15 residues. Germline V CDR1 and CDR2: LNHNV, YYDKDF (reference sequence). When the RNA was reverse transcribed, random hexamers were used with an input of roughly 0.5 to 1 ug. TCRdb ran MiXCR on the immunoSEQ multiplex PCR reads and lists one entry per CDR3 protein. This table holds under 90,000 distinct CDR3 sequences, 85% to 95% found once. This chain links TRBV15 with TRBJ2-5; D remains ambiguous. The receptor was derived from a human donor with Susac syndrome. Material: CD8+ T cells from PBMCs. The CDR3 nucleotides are TGTGCCACCAGCAGAGTCCCGGGCCCCGAGGAGACCCAGTACTTC. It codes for CATSRVPGPEETQYF.